The 15 T cell receptor beta chains reported below all come from one sample, sequenced in a study of a mutant IDH1 vaccine in newly diagnosed glioma. Their antigens remain unidentified. The sample's time point: week 47, end of study. Vaccine doses each comprised 300 ug of mutant IDH1 20-mer peptide, with topical imiquimod. Assay used: immunoSEQ multiplex PCR; TCRdb lists only in-frame clones, some missing. This sample yields roughly 86,000 clones, of which roughly four fifths are seen a single time; approximately 5.6% belongs to the top ten. Sequenced here: PBMCs, sampled from a glioma patient whose treatment included an IDH1 peptide vaccine. These receptors originate from a man aged 40-50 years with glioma.

The genes are TRBV19 and TRBJ1-5, with a possible D match to TRBD1 (5 bases). There are 15 residues in the CDR3. The V and J ends lost 0 bases and 5 bases respectively, with 11 bases between them. The V gene's germline CDR1 is LNHDA and CDR2 SQIVND (reference sequence). The CDR3 DNA sequence: TGTGCCAGTAGTATAGATACGGGGGAGCATCAGCCCCAGCATTTT. This gives the protein CASSIDTGEHQPQHF.

This clone was detected only once. The V gene is TRBV5-3, the J gene TRBJ2-7; D remains unclear. TRBV5-3 has ORF status, its function being uncertain. Between the trimmed V and J ends, which lost 0 bases and 0 bases, there was a span of 10 bases. This CDR3 contains 15 residues. CDR3 coding DNA: TGTGCCAGAAGCTTGGGGCCGTGGAGCTCCTACGAGCAGTACTTC. This codes for CARSLGPWSSYEQYF.

This clone has more than one count but fewer than ten. The chain is built from TRBV5-8 and TRBJ2-1; 12 nucleotides line up with TRBD2. V lost 2 bases, J lost 0 bases, and 3 bases stayed unmatched. Germline V gene lookup returns CDR1 SGHTS and CDR2 YDEGEE. This CDR3 spans 17 amino acids. DNA for the CDR3: TGTGCCAGCAGCTTTGGACTAGCGGGGAGCTCCTACAATGAGCAGTTCTTC. This gives the protein CASSFGLAGSSYNEQFF.

The rearrangement joins TRBV4-3 to TRBJ1-1; TRBD1 aligns across 7 bases. V lost 1 base and J lost 0; bases outside the gene matches: 2. The CDR3 runs to 15 residues. Germline CDR1 reads LGHNA; CDR2 reads YSLEER. DNA of the CDR3: TGCGCCAGCAGCCAAGGAGACAGGGTGAACACTGAAGCTTTCTTT. Translation gives CASSQGDRVNTEAFF.

This clone has just a few counts. The chain combines TRBV6-5 with TRBJ1-1; TRBD1 is a possible D gene (5 bases). The V and J ends lost 8 bases and 5 bases respectively, with 21 bases between them. The CDR3 contains 15 residues. CDR1 is MNHEY, CDR2 SVGAGI, per germline. The CDR3 loop is CASGPRTAGSTEAFF. CDR3 coding DNA: TGTGCCAGCGGGCCTAGGACGGCAGGGAGTACTGAAGCTTTCTTT.

This clone has just a few counts. The rearrangement uses TRBV10-3 and TRBJ1-5, with TRBD1 matching over 8 bases. CDR3 length equals 13 residues. Germline CDR1 ENHRY, CDR2 SYGVKD. After removal of 10 bases from V and 6 bases from J, the junction contained 8 bases not matched to a gene. As DNA, the CDR3 is TGTGCCACACGGACAGGGTTGGGTCAGCCCCAGCATTTT. This codes for CATRTGLGQPQHF.

The V and J genes are TRBV7-9 and TRBJ2-2; possible D gene TRBD1, 6 bases. V was pared by 5 bases and J by 0 bases, with 13 bases between. CDR1 and CDR2 from the germline V gene are SEHNR and FQNEAQ (reference sequence). The CDR3 length is 16 residues. CDR3 sequence: CASSPDRSANTGELFF. DNA for the CDR3: TGTGCCAGCAGCCCCGACAGGAGCGCGAACACCGGGGAGCTGTTTTTT.

The gene calls are TRBV18 and TRBJ1-2; 10 nucleotides match TRBD1. The CDR3 is made up of 16 amino acids. Trimming at V came to 4 bases and at J to 3 bases, leaving 8 bases not matched to a gene. Germline lookup yields CDR1 KGHSH and CDR2 LQKENI. The CDR3, as DNA: TGTGCCAGCTCACTAACGAAAGGACAGGGGGACTATGGCTACACCTTC. Translated: CASSLTKGQGDYGYTF. The complete variable domain, with remaining parts taken from reference TRBV18 and TRBJ1-2, reads NAGVMQNPRHLVRRRGQEARLRCSPMKGHSHVYWYRQLPEEGLKFMVYLQKENIIDESGMPKERFSAEFPKEGPSILRIQQVVRGDSAAYFCASSLTKGQGDYGYTFGSGTRLTVV.

The CDR3 here is CASSYSRGGPMREQYF. CDR3 nucleotide sequence: TGTGCCAGCAGTTACTCCCGGGGTGGACCGATGAGGGAGCAGTACTTC. V usage is TRBV6-5 and J usage is TRBJ2-7; D is possibly TRBD2 (5 bases). The CDR3 is made up of 16 amino acids. Deletions cut 0 bases from V and 7 bases from J, with 19 bases between. Germline CDR1 reads MNHEY; CDR2 reads SVGAGI.

J is TRBJ1-5 and V is TRBV30; 8 bases match TRBD1. This CDR3 region has 13 residues. The J segment lost 4 bases and the V segment lost 7 bases, leaving 6 bases of the junction unmatched. Per germline, CDR1 GTSNPN and CDR2 SVGIG (reference sequence). The CDR3 DNA sequence: TGTGCCTCCGGACAGGGCAATAATCAGCCCCAGCATTTT. Translation gives CASGQGNNQPQHF.

The V and J genes are TRBV6-5 and TRBJ1-1; no clear D. Trimming left V 0 bases short and J 0 bases short, with 11 bases between. Germline CDR1 is MNHEY and CDR2 is SVGAGI. This CDR3 comprises 16 residues. The CDR3 sequence: CASSYSGGTLNTEAFF. The CDR3 nucleotides read TGTGCCAGCAGTTACTCCGGCGGAACTCTGAACACTGAAGCTTTCTTT.

V usage is TRBV5-4 and J usage is TRBJ2-3, with 9 bases aligning to TRBD2. The germline CDR1 and CDR2 sequences are SGHNT and YYREEE (reference sequence). This CDR3 is 14 amino acids long. J gave up 5 bases and V 2 bases, and 3 bases lay outside the gene matches. The CDR3 DNA follows: TGTGCCAGCAGCTTCGAACTAGCGGGAGATACGCAGTATTTT. It encodes CASSFELAGDTQYF.

The chain has TRBV14 and TRBJ1-1; D gene unclear. Trimming shortened V by 5 bases and J by 1 base, and 11 bases separated the two germline ends. There are 14 residues in the CDR3. Germline V gives CDR1 SGHDN, CDR2 FVKESK. The CDR3 protein is CASSYLRENTEAFF. The CDR3 bases are TGTGCCAGCAGCTACCTGAGAGAGAACACTGAAGCTTTCTTT.

The rearrangement uses TRBV5-1 and TRBJ1-2; 7 bases line up with TRBD1. Germline loops: CDR1 SGHRS, CDR2 YFSETQ. The CDR3 totals 16 residues. V dropped 4 bases and J dropped 0; count of bases not matched to a gene: 9. This CDR3 reads CASSRTGTDTNYGYTF. The CDR3 nucleotides are TGCGCCAGCAGCCGAACCGGGACAGACACTAACTATGGCTACACCTTC.

The gene calls are TRBV7-9 and TRBJ1-3; D is unresolved. V dropped 1 base and J dropped 2 bases, with 6 bases sitting between them. The CDR3 is 14 residues long. The germline V gene encodes CDR1 SEHNR and CDR2 FQNEAQ (reference sequence). This chain's CDR3 is CASSLGRTGNTIYF. In DNA form, the CDR3 reads TGTGCCAGCAGCTTAGGGAGGACTGGAAACACCATATATTTT.